These 13 T cell receptor beta chains were sequenced from one sample in a study of radiation and T cells in renal cell carcinoma. TCRdb's table, derived via immunoSEQ multiplex PCR, lists solely in-frame clones and lacks some. The sample gives a few thousand clones, over 60% of which show up once; 7.7% is in the top ten. Treatment: treatment-naive control, cytoreductive nephrectomy. The sample was tumor tissue, taken from a patient whose treatment was nephrectomy without radiotherapy. The source of these receptors is a man aged 45-65 years with renal cell carcinoma.

On this clone itself: Other DNA sequences from this sample encode an identical CDR3 as well. This chain uses TRBV6-5 with TRBJ1-3; perhaps TRBD1 as D (5 bases). The CDR3 spans 15 residues. Germline CDR1 is MNHEY and CDR2 is SVGAGI. Trimming took 9 bases from V and 0 from J, leaving 15 bases between them. CDR3 coding DNA: TGTGCCAGTTCATCCGGGGCGAGCTCTGGAAACACCATATATTTT. It codes for CASSSGASSGNTIYF.

This rearrangement joins TRBV6-1 to TRBJ2-7; D not certain. Between the trimmed V and J ends, which lost 1 base and 3 bases, there was a span of 10 bases. In germline, CDR1 is MNHNS, CDR2 SASEGT. The CDR3 spans 14 residues. In nucleotides, the CDR3 is TGTGCCAGCAGTGAAGGGACCGGAGTCTACGAGCAGTACTTC. As protein: CASSEGTGVYEQYF.

This rearrangement joins TRBV11-2 to TRBJ2-1; D is ambiguous. This CDR3 region has 12 residues. In germline, CDR1 is SGHAT, CDR2 FQNNGV. Trimming took 4 bases from V and 9 from J, leaving 10 bases between them. CDR3 DNA sequence: TGTGCCAGCAGCTCCCAGGTTATTGAGCAGTTCTTC. Its protein product is CASSSQVIEQFF.

This clone showed up just a few times. The rearrangement links TRBV27 to TRBJ1-1, with D perhaps matching TRBD1 (5 bases). Deletions cut 3 bases from V and 8 bases from J, with 13 bases between. The CDR3 loop spans 13 amino acids. Germline loops: CDR1 MNHEY, CDR2 SMNVEV (reference sequence). CDR3 DNA: TGTGCCAGCAGTTTCCGGGGGTTTGCCGAAGCTTTCTTT. Translated, it gives CASSFRGFAEAFF.

J is TRBJ2-1 and V is TRBV5-5; perhaps D is TRBD1 or TRBD2 (5 bases each). Germline CDR1 SGHKS, CDR2 YYEKEE (reference sequence). The V end lost 2 bases, the J end lost 9 bases, and 15 bases lay between the germline ends. This CDR3 region has 14 residues. CDR3 residues: CASSLGLVGGEQFF. CDR3 bases: TGTGCCAGCAGCTTAGGCCTAGTTGGGGGTGAGCAGTTCTTC.

The chain employs TRBV30 and TRBJ2-3; 10 nucleotides line up with TRBD2. V lost 5 bases and J lost 0; bases outside the gene matches: 2. The CDR3 totals 14 residues. Looked up from germline, CDR1 is GTSNPN and CDR2 is SVGIG (reference sequence). The CDR3 coding sequence is TGTGCCTGGGAGACTAGCGGGAGCACAGATACGCAGTATTTT. Its translation is CAWETSGSTDTQYF.

Turning to this clone: One junction end does not reproduce the germline sequence, and a read error may be involved. This chain joins TRBV7-7 and TRBJ2-1; 8 nucleotides line up with TRBD1. Germline CDR1 is SSHAT and CDR2 is FNYEAQ (reference sequence). The CDR3 extends over 15 amino acids. CDR3 amino acids: CASSLQGGGYDEQFF. The DNA for the CDR3 is TGTGCTAGCAGCTTACAGGGGGGAGGCTACGATGAGCAGTTCTTC.

This chain links TRBV10-2 with TRBJ2-1; no firm D call. The germline V gene encodes CDR1 WSHSY and CDR2 SAAADI. This CDR3 contains 13 residues. The V end was cut by 3 bases, the J end by 9 bases, with 12 bases between. As DNA, the CDR3 is TGCGCCAGCAGTGACGCAGGCGCCGTTGAGCAGTTCTTC. Amino acids: CASSDAGAVEQFF.

This rearrangement joins TRBV28 to TRBJ2-5; D may correspond to TRBD1 or TRBD2 (7 bases each). Trimming removed 10 bases at V and 5 bases at J, with 20 bases between. Germline CDR1 is MDHEN and CDR2 is SYDVKM. The CDR3 contains 14 residues. CDR3 sequence reads: CATQGGGRGETQYF. The CDR3 nucleotides are TGTGCCACCCAGGGGGGAGGGAGGGGCGAGACCCAGTACTTC. Full variable domain (remainder filled in from reference TRBV28 and TRBJ2-5): DVKVTQSSRYLVKRTGEKVFLECVQDMDHENMFWYRQDPGLGLRLIYFSYDVKMKEKGDIPEGYSVSREKKERFSLILESASTNQTSMYLCATQGGGRGETQYFGPGTRLLVL.

The chain is built from TRBV28 and TRBJ2-3, with D perhaps matching TRBD2 (5 bases). CDR1 is MDHEN, CDR2 SYDVKM, per germline. V was clipped by 3 bases and J by 5 bases, with 12 bases between them. The CDR3 covers 14 residues. The CDR3 region is CASSLPPAGDTQYF. Here the CDR3 DNA reads TGTGCCAGCAGTTTGCCCCCCGCGGGAGATACGCAGTATTTT.

The V gene is TRBV11-2, the J gene TRBJ1-1; no clear D gene. The CDR3 has 13 residues. The V end lost 1 base, the J end lost 3 bases, and 6 bases lay between the germline ends. Germline CDR1 is SGHAT and CDR2 is FQNNGV. CDR3 sequence reads: CASSLAAYTEAFF. CDR3 DNA: TGTGCCAGCAGCTTAGCAGCATACACTGAAGCTTTCTTT.

V usage is TRBV30 and J usage is TRBJ2-3; perhaps TRBD1 as D (5 bases). The CDR3 contains 14 residues. Trimming pared 3 bases from V and 4 bases from J, leaving 14 bases between. From germline, CDR1 is GTSNPN and CDR2 SVGIG (reference sequence). The CDR3 loop is CAWSELGRSDTQYF. The CDR3 bases are TGTGCCTGGAGCGAGTTGGGGCGGTCAGATACGCAGTATTTT.

This chain links TRBV10-3 with TRBJ1-2; the D is unclear. CDR3 length equals 15 residues. Trimming pared 0 bases from V and 8 bases from J, leaving 16 bases between. Per the germline V gene, CDR1 is ENHRY and CDR2 is SYGVKD. The CDR3 DNA is TGTGCCATCAGTGAGTCGTACTACAGTGGCGGGGGCTACACCTTC. This sequence encodes CAISESYYSGGGYTF.